Following are 4 T cell receptor beta chains from one sample sequenced in a study of lymphopenia after photon versus proton radiotherapy. Assay: immunoSEQ multiplex PCR; the TCRdb copy retains only in-frame clones and omits some. Of more than 60,000 clones in the sample, 86% are singletons; the top ten hold about 2.5%. The sample was peripheral blood, taken from a patient treated with photon-based radiotherapy. These receptor sequences come from a man aged 35 to 55 with gastric cancer.

Here the CDR3 DNA reads TGTGCCAGCAGCGTAGGCGACTCGACGGATACGCAGTATTTT. Protein sequence: CASSVGDSTDTQYF. The V and J genes are TRBV9 and TRBJ2-3; the D is unclear. Germline loops: CDR1 SGDLS, CDR2 YYNGEE. The CDR3 extends over 14 amino acids. Trimming cost V 0 bases and J 6 bases, with 11 bases left between them. Using reference TRBV9 and TRBJ2-3 for the parts outside the CDR3, the full variable domain is DSGVTQTPKHLITATGQRVTLRCSPRSGDLSVYWYQQSLDQGLQFLIQYYNGEERAKGNILERFSAQQFPDLHSELNLSSLELGDSALYFCASSVGDSTDTQYFGPGTRLTVL.

This chain links TRBV7-2 with TRBJ1-3, with D unclear. The CDR3 is 15 residues long. Trimming left V 0 bases short and J 5 bases short, with 11 bases between. CDR1 SGHTA and CDR2 FQGNSA come from the germline V gene. In DNA form, the CDR3 reads TGTGCCAGCAGCTTAGCGCTGGGGAAGAGAAACACCATATATTTT. It specifies CASSLALGKRNTIYF. Together with reference TRBV7-2 and TRBJ1-3, the CDR3 gives the full variable domain: GAGVSQSPSNKVTEKGKDVELRCDPISGHTALYWYRQSLGQGLEFLIYFQGNSAPDKSGLPSDRFSAERTGGSVSTLTIQRTQQEDSAVYLCASSLALGKRNTIYFGEGSWLTVV.

The chain couples TRBV4-3 to TRBJ2-3; 11 bases are shared with TRBD2. V gave up 1 base and J gave up 6 bases; unmatched junction bases: 6. There are 16 residues in the CDR3. The V gene's germline CDR1 is LGHNA and CDR2 YSLEER. The DNA of the CDR3 is TGCGCCAGCAGCCAAGGTAGCGGGGGGGCAGCGGATACGCAGTATTTT. It encodes CASSQGSGGAADTQYF.

J is TRBJ2-3 and V is TRBV7-3; 7 bases match TRBD1. The germline gives CDR1 SGHTA, CDR2 FQGTGA. V lost 5 bases and J lost 0; bases outside the gene matches: 11. The CDR3 is 17 amino acids. The CDR3, as DNA: TGTGCCAGCAGCCTCGGTCCGGGACAGATAAGCACAGATACGCAGTATTTT. Translation gives CASSLGPGQISTDTQYF.